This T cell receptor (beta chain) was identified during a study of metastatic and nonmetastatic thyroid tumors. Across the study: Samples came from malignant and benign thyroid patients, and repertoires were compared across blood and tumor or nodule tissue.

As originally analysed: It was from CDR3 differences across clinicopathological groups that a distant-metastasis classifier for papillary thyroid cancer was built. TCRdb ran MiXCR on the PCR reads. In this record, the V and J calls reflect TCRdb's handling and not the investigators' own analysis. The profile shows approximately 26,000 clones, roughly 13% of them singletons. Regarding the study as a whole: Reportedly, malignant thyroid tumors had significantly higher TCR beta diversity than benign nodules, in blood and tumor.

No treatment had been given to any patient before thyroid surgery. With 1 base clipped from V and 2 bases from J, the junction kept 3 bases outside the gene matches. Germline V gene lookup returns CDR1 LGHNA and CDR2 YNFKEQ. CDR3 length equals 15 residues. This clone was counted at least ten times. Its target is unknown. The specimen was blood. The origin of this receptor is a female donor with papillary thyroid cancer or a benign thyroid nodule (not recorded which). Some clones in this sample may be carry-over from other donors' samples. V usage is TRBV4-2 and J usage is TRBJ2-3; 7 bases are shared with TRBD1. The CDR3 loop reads CASSQGQGHTDTQYF. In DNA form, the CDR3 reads TGTGCCAGCAGCCAAGGACAGGGACACACAGATACGCAGTATTTT.